Listed here are 28 T cell receptor beta chains from one sample, sequenced in a study of blood T cell repertoires in COVID-19. Profiling relied on immunoSEQ multiplex PCR, and the TCRdb table lists in-frame clones only, not all of them. This table has about 360,000 clones, 70% to 90% appearing once. What was sequenced was peripheral blood. Receptors were obtained from a woman aged 55-75 years with COVID-19, enrolled during active disease.

This sequence joins TRBV7-9 and TRBJ2-1; a weak D match, TRBD1 (6 bases). Germline V gene sequence: CDR1 SEHNR, CDR2 FQNEAQ (reference sequence). The germline V and J ends were trimmed by 5 bases and 1 base, with 9 bases remaining between them. The CDR3 runs to 14 residues. CDR3 sequence: CASSRTESYNEQFF. The CDR3 DNA reads as TGTGCCAGCAGCCGGACAGAGTCCTACAATGAGCAGTTCTTC. Complete variable domain (other parts from reference TRBV7-9 and TRBJ2-1): DTGVSQNPRHKITKRGQNVTFRCDPISEHNRLYWYRQTLGQGPEFLTYFQNEAQLEKSRLLSDRFSAERPKGSFSTLEIQRTEQGDSAMYLCASSRTESYNEQFFGPGTRLTVL.

The DNA of the CDR3 is TGCGCCAGCAGCAGGCCCCTAGCGGGTTACAATGAGCAGTTCTTC. Amino acid sequence: CASSRPLAGYNEQFF. The chain has TRBV5-1 and TRBJ2-1; 8 bases agree with TRBD2. CDR1 and CDR2 (germline): SGHRS, YFSETQ. The CDR3 is made up of 15 amino acids. With 4 bases clipped from V and 4 bases from J, the junction kept 7 bases outside the gene matches. The whole variable domain, remainder taken from reference TRBV5-1 and TRBJ2-1, is KAGVTQTPRYLIKTRGQQVTLSCSPISGHRSVSWYQQTPGQGLQFLFEYFSETQRNKGNFPGRFSGRQFSNSRSEMNVSTLELGDSALYLCASSRPLAGYNEQFFGPGTRLTVL.

The chain carries TRBV7-9 and TRBJ2-3, with TRBD1 as a possible D gene (5 bases). Germline lookup yields CDR1 SEHNR and CDR2 FQNEAQ (reference sequence). Trimming left V 3 bases short and J 4 bases short, with 11 bases between. This CDR3 spans 14 amino acids. CDR3 DNA sequence: TGTGCCAGCAGCTTCCAGGGCCGACCAGATACGCAGTATTTT. This encodes CASSFQGRPDTQYF. Variable domain in full (rest from reference TRBV7-9 and TRBJ2-3): DTGVSQNPRHKITKRGQNVTFRCDPISEHNRLYWYRQTLGQGPEFLTYFQNEAQLEKSRLLSDRFSAERPKGSFSTLEIQRTEQGDSAMYLCASSFQGRPDTQYFGPGTRLTVL.

The chain is built from TRBV4-3 and TRBJ2-7; maybe TRBD2 (6 bases). Looked up from germline, CDR1 is LGHNA and CDR2 is YSLEER. V was cut by 0 bases and J by 3 bases, with 12 bases left in between. The CDR3 has 15 residues. For the CDR3, the DNA is TGCGCCAGCAGCCAAGATCGATGGGGGGTCTACGAGCAGTACTTC. Translation gives CASSQDRWGVYEQYF.

CDR3 sequence (DNA): TGTGCCAGTAGTTTCACCGAGACAGGGGCAGATACGCAGTATTTT. Protein sequence: CASSFTETGADTQYF. The rearrangement links TRBV19 to TRBJ2-3, with 8 bases matching TRBD1. J lost 4 bases, V lost 5 bases, and 8 bases had no gene match. There are 15 residues in the CDR3. Germline V lookup: CDR1 LNHDA, CDR2 SQIVND (reference sequence). The entire variable domain, with the rest obtained from reference TRBV19 and TRBJ2-3, is as follows: DGGITQSPKYLFRKEGQNVTLSCEQNLNHDAMYWYRQDPGQGLRLIYYSQIVNDFQKGDIAEGYSVSREKKESFPLTVTSAQKNPTAFYLCASSFTETGADTQYFGPGTRLTVL.

The chain carries TRBV5-1 and TRBJ2-7; 9 nucleotides align to TRBD1. Germline V gene lookup returns CDR1 SGHRS and CDR2 YFSETQ. Trimming at V came to 4 bases and at J to 5 bases, leaving 7 bases not matched to a gene. The CDR3 sequence is 14 residues long. This CDR3 reads CASSPGTGHNEQYF. The CDR3 DNA follows: TGCGCCAGCAGCCCTGGGACAGGGCATAACGAGCAGTACTTC.

CDR3 bases: TGTGCCAGTAGTGGCGCCGGGACTAGCGGGGGACGCACAGATACGCAGTATTTT. Translating it yields CASSGAGTSGGRTDTQYF. The chain couples TRBV19 to TRBJ2-3, with 14 bases aligning to TRBD2. The CDR3 length is 18 residues. Trimming cost V 5 bases and J 1 base; bases outside gene matches: 8. Germline CDR1 reads LNHDA; CDR2 reads SQIVND (reference sequence).

Only a few counts were recorded for this clone. The chain couples TRBV3-1 (or the pseudogene TRBV3-2) to TRBJ2-7, with 8 bases matching TRBD1. Per germline, CDR1 LGHDT and CDR2 YNNKEL (reference sequence). The CDR3 loop spans 15 amino acids. The V and J ends lost 7 bases and 7 bases, in that order; junction bases with no gene match: 15. The CDR3 loop reads CASTPTGQGGMEQYF. The CDR3, as DNA: TGTGCCAGCACCCCGACCGGACAGGGCGGAATGGAGCAGTACTTC.

The genes are TRBV5-4 and TRBJ2-7, with 10 bases identical to TRBD1. The CDR3 is 14 residues long. Trimming removed 4 bases from V and 7 bases from J; junction bases left unmatched: 8. Germline values: CDR1 SGHNT, CDR2 YYREEE (reference sequence). The chain's CDR3 is CASSLTGGFREQYF. Here the CDR3 DNA reads TGTGCCAGCAGCCTGACAGGGGGCTTTCGAGAGCAGTACTTC.

This clone was detected a few times. This sequence joins TRBV11-2 and TRBJ1-1; TRBD1 is a possible D gene (5 bases). This CDR3 comprises 15 residues. Germline CDR1 and CDR2: SGHAT and FQNNGV. Between the trimmed V and J ends, which lost 7 bases and 3 bases, there was a span of 18 bases. The DNA of the CDR3 is TGTGCCAGCACCGCTTGGCAGGGTTTTGACACTGAAGCTTTCTTT. Its protein product is CASTAWQGFDTEAFF.

In DNA, the CDR3 is TGCGCCAGCAGCCAACAGGGGTCCGGGGAGCTGTTTTTT. Protein: CASSQQGSGELFF. The chain employs TRBV4-1 and TRBJ2-2, with D tentatively TRBD1 (6 bases). The CDR3 sequence is 13 residues long. V shed 2 bases and J shed 6 bases, with 7 bases lying between them. Germline-derived CDR1 and CDR2 are MGHRA and YSYEKL.

The chain recombines TRBV2 with TRBJ1-4; tentative D call: TRBD1 (5 bases). CDR3 size: 13 residues. The germline V gene encodes CDR1 SNHLY and CDR2 FYNNEI. V shed 4 bases and J shed 8 bases, with 11 bases lying between them. In nucleotides, the CDR3 is TGTGCCAGCAGTGTAGATTACAGGGAAAAACTGTTTTTT. As protein: CASSVDYREKLFF.

The V and J genes are TRBV12-5 and TRBJ1-1; D may be TRBD1 (5 bases). V was cut by 2 bases and J by 8 bases, with 12 bases left in between. This CDR3 has 13 residues. The germline CDR1 and CDR2 sequences are LGHNT and FRNRAP. CDR3 sequence (DNA): TGTGCTAGTGGTTTGTCGGAGGGGCTGGAAGCTTTCTTT. Amino acid sequence: CASGLSEGLEAFF.

This sequence joins TRBV5-1 and TRBJ2-7, with 7 bases lining up with TRBD1. Per the germline V gene, CDR1 is SGHRS and CDR2 is YFSETQ. Losses at the gene ends were 10 bases for V and 6 bases for J; bases not matched to a gene: 7. The length of the CDR3 is 11 residues. Written as DNA, the CDR3 is TGCGCCGCCGAGAGGGGGCGCGAGCAGTACTTC. Translated: CAAERGREQYF.

This chain connects TRBV2 to TRBJ2-7, with 9 bases identical to TRBD2. CDR1 is SNHLY and CDR2 is FYNNEI in the germline V gene. The CDR3 loop spans 14 amino acids. Trimming at V came to 8 bases and at J to 3 bases, leaving 8 bases not matched to a gene. This CDR3 is CASHASGVNYEQYF. The DNA for the CDR3 is TGTGCCAGCCATGCTAGCGGGGTTAACTACGAGCAGTACTTC. The whole variable domain, filled in from reference TRBV2 and TRBJ2-7, reads EPEVTQTPSHQVTQMGQEVILRCVPISNHLYFYWYRQILGQKVEFLVSFYNNEISEKSEIFDDQFSVERPDGSNFTLKIRSTKLEDSAMYFCASHASGVNYEQYFGPGTRLTVT.

This clone showed up just once. The chain recombines TRBV4-1 with TRBJ2-7; 9 bases are a match to TRBD2. This CDR3 spans 15 amino acids. With V trimmed by 2 bases and J by 3 bases, 5 bases remained unmatched. Per the germline V gene, CDR1 is MGHRA and CDR2 is YSYEKL. CDR3: CASSQRAGGRYEQYF. The CDR3 nucleotides read TGCGCCAGCAGCCAAAGAGCGGGGGGCCGCTACGAGCAGTACTTC.

This CDR3 is CAWSVPETNTGELFF. The CDR3 nucleotides are TGTGCCTGGAGTGTACCCGAGACTAACACCGGGGAGCTGTTTTTT. The genes are TRBV30 and TRBJ2-2; no reliable D call. This CDR3 has 15 amino acids. CDR1 and CDR2 (germline): GTSNPN, SVGIG (reference sequence). V lost 0 bases, J lost 2 bases, and 10 bases lay in between.

Concerning this clone itself: Within the sample, other DNA sequences also encode this same CDR3. V is TRBV18 and J is TRBJ1-1; possibly TRBD1 for D (5 bases). Trimming shortened V by 1 base and J by 5 bases, and 5 bases separated the two germline ends. The CDR3 loop spans 12 amino acids. Per germline, CDR1 KGHSH and CDR2 LQKENI. DNA of the CDR3: TGTGCCAGCTCACCACAGGGGACTGAAGCTTTCTTT. It yields the protein CASSPQGTEAFF.

J is TRBJ1-1 and V is TRBV19; D is uncertain. The CDR3 extends over 13 amino acids. Germline CDR1 and CDR2: LNHDA and SQIVND (reference sequence). V lost 3 bases, J lost 3 bases, and 8 bases lay in between. The CDR3 bases are TGTGCCAGTAGTATTCGAGAACACACTGAAGCTTTCTTT. Its protein is CASSIREHTEAFF. Full variable domain (remainder filled in from reference TRBV19 and TRBJ1-1): DGGITQSPKYLFRKEGQNVTLSCEQNLNHDAMYWYRQDPGQGLRLIYYSQIVNDFQKGDIAEGYSVSREKKESFPLTVTSAQKNPTAFYLCASSIREHTEAFFGQGTRLTVV.

The V call is TRBV3-1 (or the pseudogene TRBV3-2), the J call TRBJ1-2; the match to TRBD1 covers 7 bases. J lost 8 bases, V lost 4 bases, and 13 bases had no gene match. Germline V lookup: CDR1 LGHDT, CDR2 YNNKEL (reference sequence). The CDR3 totals 15 residues. The CDR3 sequence: CASSLAQGTARGYTF. The CDR3 DNA follows: TGTGCCAGCAGCCTAGCACAGGGGACCGCCAGGGGCTACACCTTC.

V usage is TRBV13 and J usage is TRBJ1-2; D might be TRBD1 (5 bases). CDR1 PRHDT and CDR2 FYEKMQ come from the germline V gene (reference sequence). The CDR3 totals 13 residues. Trimming removed 5 bases from V and 4 bases from J, with 11 bases in between. The CDR3 loop reads CASSSQGFYGYTF. DNA of the CDR3: TGTGCCAGCAGCAGTCAGGGTTTCTATGGCTACACCTTC. Full variable domain (remainder filled in from reference TRBV13 and TRBJ1-2): AAGVIQSPRHLIKEKRETATLKCYPIPRHDTVYWYQQGPGQDPQFLISFYEKMQSDKGSIPDRFSAQQFSDYHSELNMSSLELGDSALYFCASSSQGFYGYTFGSGTRLTVV.

The chain combines TRBV25-1 with TRBJ2-7, with TRBD1 identical over 7 bases. In germline, CDR1 is MGHDK, CDR2 SYGVNS. V gave up 6 bases and J gave up 3 bases; unmatched junction bases: 11. The CDR3 spans 15 residues. This chain's CDR3 is CASRGQERDNYEQYF. In DNA, the CDR3 is TGTGCCAGCAGAGGACAGGAAAGAGACAACTACGAGCAGTACTTC.

This sequence joins TRBV5-1 and TRBJ1-5; no firm D call. Trimming left V 2 bases short and J 5 bases short, with 8 bases between. CDR1 is SGHRS, CDR2 YFSETQ, per germline. CDR3 length equals 13 residues. The CDR3 DNA follows: TGCGCCAGCAGCTTTGGCGGGGATCAGCCCCAGCATTTT. It yields the protein CASSFGGDQPQHF.

V is TRBV7-2 and J is TRBJ2-5; TRBD2 aligns across 11 bases. This CDR3 has 15 amino acids. Germline lookup yields CDR1 SGHTA and CDR2 FQGNSA. V trimming: 8 bases; J trimming: 5 bases; junction bases outside the gene matches: 10. CDR3 bases: TGTGCCAGCCAATTTAGCGGGGGGGCCGGGGAGACCCAGTACTTC. Residues: CASQFSGGAGETQYF.

V is TRBV30 and J is TRBJ1-1, with 9 bases aligning to TRBD1. The ends lost 2 bases at V and 7 bases at J; junction bases unmatched: 5. The germline gives CDR1 GTSNPN, CDR2 SVGIG (reference sequence). This CDR3 spans 13 amino acids. The CDR3 DNA follows: TGTGCCTGGAGTCGACAGGGGGGGTTTGAAGCTTTCTTT. This codes for CAWSRQGGFEAFF.

V is TRBV30 and J is TRBJ1-3; weak D call: TRBD1 (6 bases). CDR3 length: 14 residues. Trimming left V 1 base short and J 4 bases short, with 11 bases between. Germline loops: CDR1 GTSNPN, CDR2 SVGIG (reference sequence). The CDR3 here is CAWSEGTFGNTIYF. The DNA of the CDR3 is TGTGCCTGGAGTGAGGGGACATTCGGAAACACCATATATTTT.

This sequence joins TRBV6-1 and TRBJ1-3, with TRBD1 as a possible D gene (5 bases). This CDR3 spans 17 amino acids. CDR1 is MNHNS and CDR2 is SASEGT in the germline V gene. The V and J ends lost 1 base and 0 bases respectively, with 13 bases between them. CDR3: CASSEVAGHLSGNTIYF. The CDR3 nucleotides are TGTGCCAGCAGTGAAGTAGCAGGGCATCTCTCTGGAAACACCATATATTTT.

The chain links TRBV24-1 to TRBJ1-2, with TRBD1 identical over 8 bases. The CDR3 loop spans 15 amino acids. V was pared by 4 bases and J by 1 base, with 4 bases of the junction left unmatched. Germline V gene sequence: CDR1 KGHDR, CDR2 SFDVKD. The CDR3 loop reads CATSEPTGVNYGYTF. The CDR3 DNA reads TGTGCCACCAGTGAACCGACAGGGGTTAACTATGGCTACACCTTC.